A selection of T cell receptor beta chains follows, all from one sample in a study of T cells in Graves' hyperthyroidism and ophthalmopathy. TCRdb used MiXCR to reprocess the multiplex PCR reads, holding one entry per CDR3 protein. The sample has roughly 700,000 distinct CDR3 sequences; 12% to 15% are singletons. The sequencing input was blood. The receptor set was obtained from a woman between 18 and 29 years old with Graves' hyperthyroidism. Both conserved end residues are part of each CDR3. The D gene is left open where the match is weak. Rows may omit the clone size; those that give it use once, few, many or a size class.

d_gene	abundance	v_gene	j_gene	CDR3nt	CDR3aa
NA	NA	TRBV30	TRBJ2-2	TGTGCCTGGACCAAACCATCCGGACAGTCCCGCACCGGGGAGCTGTTTTTT	CAWTKPSGQSRTGELFF
TRBD2	many	TRBV3-1	TRBJ2-1	TGTGCCAGCAGCCCGAGGACGGGGGGACTAGCGGTCAGCTCCTACAATGAGCAGTTCTTC	CASSPRTGGLAVSSYNEQFF
TRBD1	few	TRBV19	TRBJ1-5	TGTGCCAGTAGTATATTTGCGGCAGGGGGTAGCAATCAGCCCCAGCATTTT	CASSIFAAGGSNQPQHF
NA	NA	TRBV27	TRBJ2-3	TGTGCCAGCAGTTCAACACGACTAAGGCCCAAGACTGAGGCAGATACGCAGTATTTT	CASSSTRLRPKTEADTQYF
NA	many	TRBV12-3/TRBV12-4	TRBJ1-5	TGTGCCAGCAGTTTCGGCCGGCGTCATCAGCCCCAGCATTTT	CASSFGRRHQPQHF
NA	NA	TRBV28	TRBJ2-1	TGTGCCAGCAGTCCTACCCGCGAAGAGCAGTTCTTC	CASSPTREEQFF
TRBD2	few	TRBV7-9	TRBJ2-1	TGTGCCAGCAGCCTCTCCCTAGCGGGAGTGCCGGCTGAGCAGTTCTTC	CASSLSLAGVPAEQFF
NA	many	TRBV7-9	TRBJ2-4	TGTGCCAGCAGCTTAGGGGGCCAAAACATTCAGTACTTC	CASSLGGQNIQYF
NA	many	TRBV9	TRBJ2-1	TGTGCCAGCAGCGTAGCCCGGTTCAATGAGCAGTTCTTC	CASSVARFNEQFF
NA	many	TRBV20-1	TRBJ2-7	TGCAGTGCTAGGGAAGCCTCACAGGTTCGGGTCGCGGGCGAGCAGTACTTC	CSAREASQVRVAGEQYF
TRBD1	many	TRBV27	TRBJ1-1	TGTGCCAGCAGTTTATCCAGGGGGTACAACACTGAAGCTTTCTTT	CASSLSRGYNTEAFF
TRBD2	few	TRBV7-8	TRBJ2-5	TGTGCCAGCAGCTTAGAGGGGGGGACTAGCGAGCAAGAGACCCAGTACTTC	CASSLEGGTSEQETQYF
NA	NA	TRBV25-1	TRBJ2-2	TGTGCCAGCAGTGAGGTGTCGATCAACACCGGGGAGCTGTTTTTT	CASSEVSINTGELFF
NA	NA	TRBV20-1	TRBJ2-1	TGCAGCCGCCGGGACTGGAACTACAATGAGCAGTTCTTC	CSRRDWNYNEQFF
TRBD1	NA	TRBV3-1	TRBJ1-3	TGTGCCAGCAGCCAAGGGGCAGGGGGCCCTTACGGAAACACCATATATTTT	CASSQGAGGPYGNTIYF
NA	NA	TRBV5-5	TRBJ2-2	TGTGCCAGCAGCTTGAGGGTTAGTTCGAACACCGGGGAGCTGTTTTTT	CASSLRVSSNTGELFF
NA	many	TRBV24-1	TRBJ2-5	TGTGCCACCAGTGTGGGGGGAAGGGAGACCCAGTACTTC	CATSVGGRETQYF